These 6 T cell receptor beta chains share one sample of origin, sequenced in a study of blood T cell repertoires in COVID-19. Libraries were prepared by immunoSEQ multiplex PCR; TCRdb keeps only in-frame clonotypes and omits some of them. The data contain over 300,000 clones, around 89% of them singletons. Input material: PBMCs or T cells enriched from blood (not recorded which). These receptors all come from a young woman with acute COVID-19.

The rearrangement uses TRBV19 and TRBJ2-7; 9 nucleotides line up with TRBD1. The germline CDR1 and CDR2 sequences are LNHDA and SQIVND (reference sequence). Trimming cost V 6 bases and J 2 bases; bases outside gene matches: 5. The CDR3 extends over 14 amino acids. In nucleotides, the CDR3 is TGTGCCAGTAGCCTGACAGGGGGGACCTACGAGCAGTACTTC. Protein product: CASSLTGGTYEQYF.

The chain joins TRBV29-1 to TRBJ2-7, with TRBD1 identical over 7 bases. Trimming cost V 2 bases and J 3 bases; bases outside gene matches: 10. The CDR3 totals 15 residues. Germline values: CDR1 SQVTM, CDR2 ANQGSEA. The CDR3 DNA reads TGCAGCGTTGAATTTGTGGGGACAGAAGTCTACGAGCAGTACTTC. Translated: CSVEFVGTEVYEQYF.

The chain links TRBV19 to TRBJ1-5; D is possibly TRBD1 (6 bases). Germline V gives CDR1 LNHDA, CDR2 SQIVND (reference sequence). CDR3 length equals 16 residues. V dropped 3 bases and J dropped 0 bases, with 12 bases sitting between them. CDR3 protein: CASSIGGSHSNQPQHF. The CDR3 nucleotides read TGTGCCAGTAGTATTGGGGGCTCCCATAGCAATCAGCCCCAGCATTTT. The full variable domain, in which reference TRBV19 and TRBJ1-5 provide the parts outside the CDR3, is DGGITQSPKYLFRKEGQNVTLSCEQNLNHDAMYWYRQDPGQGLRLIYYSQIVNDFQKGDIAEGYSVSREKKESFPLTVTSAQKNPTAFYLCASSIGGSHSNQPQHFGDGTRLSIL.

V gene TRBV5-6 combines with J gene TRBJ1-5; 8 bases fit TRBD1. V shed 4 bases, J shed 6 bases, and the junction held 6 bases outside the gene matches. The V gene's germline CDR1 is SGHDT and CDR2 YYEEEE. This CDR3 has 14 amino acids. This chain's CDR3 is CASSGGQAAQPQHF. The DNA for the CDR3 is TGTGCCAGCAGCGGGGGACAGGCGGCTCAGCCCCAGCATTTT.

The rearrangement links TRBV20-1 to TRBJ2-1, with D hard to call. The CDR3 extends over 11 amino acids. V lost 6 bases and J lost 4, with 7 bases in between. Germline loops: CDR1 DFQATT, CDR2 SNEGSKA (reference sequence). The CDR3 DNA is TGCAGTGCCAGACGGTACAATGAGCAGTTCTTC. It encodes CSARRYNEQFF.

The rearrangement joins TRBV23-1 to TRBJ1-1; 8 bases agree with TRBD1. TRBV23-1 is placed among ORFs of uncertain function. The junction had 8 bases not matched to a gene; V was cut back by 8 bases and J by 3 bases. This CDR3 spans 14 amino acids. The CDR3 DNA reads TGCGCCAGCGGCCATACGGACAGGGACACTGAAGCTTTCTTT. Translation gives CASGHTDRDTEAFF.